This TCR beta chain was documented in a study of Graves' ophthalmopathy and Graves' hyperthyroidism. Study-wide findings and caveats: Blood repertoires reportedly contained most expanded thyroid clonotypes above 0.001 frequency.

In its sample, this clonotype was seen many times. As yet, its antigen is unknown. Ophthalmopathy in the donors was of moderate-to-severe activity, with CAS ≥3, NOSPECS ≥4 and duration under 3 months. Sampling over 8 ml of fresh peripheral blood provided the PBMCs. Scientists amplified the TCR beta CDR3 regions from RNA transcripts. Scientists carried out first-round RT-PCR using HTBI primers and then a second-round multiplex PCR. MiXCR was run by TCRdb on the multiplex PCR reads, yielding one entry per CDR3 protein. The table lists almost 400,000 distinct CDR3 sequences, 15% to 20% of them singletons, with 1.6% in the top ten. The specimen sequenced was peripheral blood. This TCR came from a woman aged 18-30 years with Graves' ophthalmopathy.

This CDR3 is CASSVTDRAYEQYF. The CDR3 coding sequence is TGTGCCAGCAGCGTAACGGACAGGGCCTACGAGCAGTACTTC. This chain joins TRBV9 and TRBJ2-7; TRBD1 matches at 8 bases. Germline lookup yields CDR1 SGDLS and CDR2 YYNGEE. Unmatched junction bases numbered 2, after V lost 1 base and J lost 2 bases. This CDR3 has 14 residues. The variable domain in full, completed from reference TRBV9 and TRBJ2-7, reads DSGVTQTPKHLITATGQRVTLRCSPRSGDLSVYWYQQSLDQGLQFLIQYYNGEERAKGNILERFSAQQFPDLHSELNLSSLELGDSALYFCASSVTDRAYEQYFGPGTRLTVT.